The clone carrying this TCR delta chain was observed a few times. Its antigen is still unknown. This record belongs to a study of Vδ1+ human thymocytes. Whole-study results and caveats: Donors shared many TRG clonotypes but few TRD clonotypes. Despite high sort purity, about 20% of thymic T cell receptor delta sequences were Vdelta2. Thymic TRG and TRD repertoires appeared highly polyclonal, with Gaussian CDR3 length distributions. Bulk data may be misread because of unexpected Vdelta2 sequences.

V was pared by 1 base and J by 8 bases, with 15 bases of the junction left unmatched. The CDR3 covers 17 residues. CDR1 is TSWWSYY, CDR2 QGS, per germline. The template was reverse-transcribed extracted RNA. Multiplex PCR used pooled V-gene forward primers and a constant-region reverse primer to amplify CDR3s. TCRdb re-called clones from the multiplex PCR reads using CATT. The sample holds around 76,000 delta-chain clones, approximately 34% seen once. Purity of the sorted Vdelta1+ thymocytes ranged from about 96% to 99.6%. This rearrangement joins TRDV1 to TRDJ1; 8 bases are a match to TRDD3. This TCR was recovered from a boy younger than two who had congenital heart surgery. The sequenced material came from Vdelta1+ gamma-delta thymocytes from the thymus. Subset in this sample: FACS-sorted CD3+ TCRalphabeta- TCRVdelta1+ TCRVdelta2- thymocytes. CDR3 in DNA: TGTGCTCTTGGGGAACCCTCCAACTGGGGGTCACGCGAGAAACTCATCTTT. Encoded protein: CALGEPSNWGSREKLIF.